This T cell receptor beta chain stems from a study of blood T cell repertoires in COVID-19. The overall study: There were acute and convalescent COVID-19 samples, and they came from the United States, Italy and Spain.

V was pared by 0 bases and J by 5 bases, with 8 bases between. Germline loops: CDR1 ENHRY, CDR2 SYGVKD. The CDR3 covers 14 residues. Libraries were prepared by immunoSEQ multiplex PCR; TCRdb keeps only in-frame clonotypes and omits some of them. Of hundreds of thousands of clones in the sample, around 86% were seen once. Participant age was roughly 18 to 89 years, and participants resided in 20 to 30 US areas. Recovered status applied to Cohort 3 donors who had two consecutive negative PCRs. It also applied to those with clearance or with symptom resolution. The sequence derives from a man aged 18-30 years who had recovered from COVID-19. The sequencing input was PBMCs or T cells enriched from blood (not recorded which). The chain couples TRBV10-3 to TRBJ1-5, with TRBD1 as a possible D gene (5 bases). The CDR3: CAISESGADQPQHF. CDR3 DNA: TGTGCCATCAGTGAGTCAGGGGCCGATCAGCCCCAGCATTTT.